This is a list of T cell receptor beta chains from one sample in a study of blood T cell repertoires in COVID-19. The protocol was immunoSEQ multiplex PCR, while the TCRdb copy is restricted to in-frame clones and leaves out a portion. The table lists 200,000 to 250,000 clones, approximately 77% of them singletons, with about 3.6% in the top ten. Sequencing used peripheral blood. Source of these receptors: an elderly woman with acute or convalescent COVID-19. Each CDR3 is given with its conserved first and last residue. A D gene is named only where the DNA matches it firmly. Not all rows give a size; the values are once, few, many and, for expanded clones, a class.

clone size	V gene	D gene	J gene	CDR3 protein	CDR3 DNA
.	TRBV7-2	TRBD2	TRBJ2-5	CASSLFGGGQETQYF	TGTGCCAGCAGCTTATTTGGCGGGGGACAAGAGACCCAGTACTTC
.	TRBV12-5	.	TRBJ2-7	CASGLDRVGEQYF	TGTGCTAGTGGTTTGGACAGGGTGGGCGAGCAGTACTTC
.	TRBV10-2	.	TRBJ2-7	CASSEFGNYEQYF	TGCGCCAGCAGTGAGTTCGGGAACTACGAGCAGTACTTC
once	TRBV12-3/TRBV12-4	.	TRBJ1-2	CASSFRGAEGYTF	TGTGCCAGCAGTTTTCGGGGGGCAGAGGGCTACACCTTC
once	TRBV28	TRBD1	TRBJ1-5	CASGLTGSNSNQPQHF	TGTGCCAGCGGACTGACAGGGTCGAATAGCAATCAGCCCCAGCATTTT
.	TRBV19	.	TRBJ1-5	CASSIAPGSNQPQHF	TGTGCCAGTAGTATAGCACCAGGGAGCAATCAGCCCCAGCATTTT
few	TRBV7-9	.	TRBJ2-4	CASSAQFTSSKNIQYF	TGTGCCAGCAGCGCCCAATTTACTAGTTCCAAAAACATTCAGTACTTC
.	TRBV10-3	.	TRBJ1-1	CAISDDSWDTEAFF	TGTGCCATCAGTGACGACAGTTGGGACACTGAAGCTTTCTTT
.	TRBV2	TRBD2	TRBJ2-3	CASATLASGGSTQYF	TGTGCCAGCGCGACCTTGGCTAGCGGGGGGTCTACGCAGTATTTT
.	TRBV5-1	.	TRBJ1-2	CASSLADRNYGYTF	TGCGCCAGCAGCTTGGCGGACAGAAACTATGGCTACACCTTC
.	TRBV11-3	.	TRBJ2-3	CASSPDRNTDTQYF	TGTGCCAGCAGCCCCGACAGGAATACAGATACGCAGTATTTT
medium-sized	TRBV27	.	TRBJ1-5	CASSLGQGSIQPQHF	TGTGCCAGCAGTCTGGGGCAGGGGAGTATTCAGCCCCAGCATTTT
.	TRBV9	.	TRBJ1-1	CASSPQGNTEAFF	TGTGCCAGCAGCCCTCAGGGGAACACTGAAGCTTTCTTT
.	TRBV5-8	.	TRBJ2-1	CASSPPSGWGEQFF	TGTGCCAGCAGCCCCCCCAGCGGGTGGGGAGAGCAGTTCTTC
once	TRBV5-4	TRBD2	TRBJ2-3	CASSLMSGGTDTQYF	TGTGCCAGCAGCTTGATGAGCGGGGGCACAGATACGCAGTATTTT
few	TRBV7-2	.	TRBJ1-3	CASSLAPRLFSGNTIYF	TGTGCCAGCAGCTTAGCGCCCAGGCTCTTCTCTGGAAACACCATATATTTT
.	TRBV5-1	TRBD1	TRBJ2-2	CASSLGQGAAGELFF	TGCGCCAGCAGCCTGGGACAGGGGGCCGCCGGGGAGCTGTTTTTT